This is a list of T cell receptor beta chains from one sample in a study of CD8+ T cells in alopecia areata. Sequenced by immunoSEQ multiplex PCR; TCRdb stores in-frame clones only, minus some. The sample has about 42,000 clones, under 70% seen once; the top ten hold around 23%. The material sequenced was CD8+ T cells sorted from blood, taken at week 4, from a patient treated with tofacitinib. The receptors come from a human donor with alopecia areata. Both conserved end residues are part of each CDR3.

J | V | CDR3
TRBJ2-7 | TRBV27 | CASSLNVNYEQYF
TRBJ2-1 | TRBV5-1 | CASSLEWAGSEQFF
TRBJ2-6 | TRBV27 | CASSPILGANVLTF
TRBJ2-5 | TRBV9 | CASSAGGGSETQYF
TRBJ2-1 | TRBV4-3 | CASSQSLNNEQFF
TRBJ1-1 | TRBV29-1 | CSVLLSNTEAFF
TRBJ2-1 | TRBV9 | CASSPEDRHSYNEQFF
TRBJ2-5 | TRBV7-9 | CASSLSGEGTQYF
TRBJ1-1 | TRBV9 | CASSGQGLGTEAFF
TRBJ2-6 | TRBV2 | CASLGGNGANVLTF
TRBJ2-1 | TRBV30 | CACTPEDYNEQFF
TRBJ2-3 | TRBV4-1 | CASSQGPTSGYTDTQYF
TRBJ2-2 | TRBV7-3 | CASSLIGTGELFF
TRBJ2-3 | TRBV5-1 | CASSLRGRGADTQYF
TRBJ2-1 | TRBV29-1 | CSVLGTGDSDEQFF
TRBJ1-2 | TRBV4-3 | CASSQSRTASYGYTF
TRBJ2-2 | TRBV29-1 | CSGQGTGELFF
TRBJ2-1 | TRBV19 | CASSGQRGTYNEQFF
TRBJ2-1 | TRBV7-2 | CASSFGTSGASNEQFF
TRBJ1-1 | TRBV6-1 | CASSEALGTEAFF
TRBJ2-7 | TRBV6-6 | CASSYNRDRGAYEQYF
TRBJ1-5 | TRBV25-1 | CASSDGTSGPQHF
TRBJ2-1 | TRBV19 | CASSQTSRGDNEQFF
TRBJ2-7 | TRBV29-1 | CSVATESSYEQYF
TRBJ1-1 | TRBV19 | CASSVTGTGRTEAFF
TRBJ1-1 | TRBV30 | CAWSGRQVFF
TRBJ1-5 | TRBV2 | CASRVGQGNRNQPQHF
TRBJ2-4 | TRBV4-3 | CASSQDWAGGAKNIQYF
TRBJ2-1 | TRBV29-1 | CSVLSGVDEQFF
TRBJ2-7 | TRBV2 | CASSGTGSSYEQYF
TRBJ1-5 | TRBV23-1 | CASKKEPQAQHF
TRBJ2-3 | TRBV4-3 | CASSQEGDTQYF